This T cell receptor beta chain came from a study of CXCR3-negative and CXCR3-positive naive CD8 T cells. UMI-labeled TRB cDNA libraries were prepared by 5' RACE. Reprocessing the 5' RACE reads, TCRdb reports a single entry for every CDR3 protein and omits DNA. The listing contains more than 80,000 distinct CDR3 sequences. The study, taken as a whole, reports: Against CXCR3-negative naive cells, CXCR3-positive naive cells showed more hydrophobic TRB CDR3s.

Notes on this clonotype: Its antigen is not known.

This CDR3 has 14 residues. Germline loops: CDR1 SGHRS, CDR2 YFSETQ. The sequence was collected from a human donor in good health. Some clones in this sample may be carry-over from other donors' samples. Sequenced: naive CXCR3+ CD8+ T cells from blood. Documented subset: CD45RO-CCR7+CD27+CD95- naive CD8+ T cells expressing CXCR3 (TNR3+). The rearrangement links TRBV5-1 to TRBJ1-1; TCRdb lists TRBD1, though no DNA is available to test this call. The CDR3 loop reads CASSLDRGRDPAFF.